This section outlines one T cell receptor (beta chain) sequence together with its context. Measured with immunoSEQ multiplex PCR; TCRdb has only the in-frame clones, and not every one. The data show roughly 140,000 clones, with about 87% seen just once and less than 9% held by the top ten. These data come from a study of cytomegalovirus exposure and HLA in healthy donors. The CDR3 is 19 amino acids. V lost 0 bases to trimming and J lost 2 bases; unmatched junction nucleotides: 11. CDR1 SGHDN and CDR2 FVKESK come from the germline V gene. This receptor was identified in a man aged 18 to 30 in good health and CMV-seropositive. The sequenced sample consisted of PBMCs. V is TRBV14 and J is TRBJ2-7; TRBD2 aligns across 12 bases. The CDR3 DNA sequence: TGTGCCAGCAGCCAAGAGTTGCAGACTAGCGGGAGCCCGCCCTACGAGCAGTACTTC. Translated, it gives CASSQELQTSGSPPYEQYF.